What follows are 3 T cell receptor beta chains derived from one specimen sequenced in a study of blood T cell repertoires in COVID-19. This table comes from immunoSEQ multiplex PCR, and its TCRdb copy is limited to in-frame clones, with some not included. This table holds roughly 140,000 clones, over 65% found once. Sequenced: peripheral blood. These receptors were taken from a man aged 65-85 years with acute or convalescent COVID-19.

The gene calls are TRBV28 and TRBJ2-2, with 7 positions matching TRBD1. Trimming at V came to 2 bases and at J to 2 bases, leaving 5 bases not matched to a gene. Germline loops: CDR1 MDHEN, CDR2 SYDVKM. The CDR3 length is 16 residues. CDR3 sequence: CASSLPGQINTGELFF. CDR3 DNA: TGTGCCAGCAGTTTACCGGGACAGATAAACACCGGGGAGCTGTTTTTT.

The chain recombines TRBV3-1 (or the pseudogene TRBV3-2) with TRBJ1-2; D not resolved. This CDR3 is built from 14 residues. V was trimmed by 6 bases and J by 7 bases, leaving 18 bases between them. Germline CDR1 reads LGHDT; CDR2 reads YNNKEL (reference sequence). CDR3 sequence: CASSRGGESGGYTF. The CDR3 nucleotides read TGTGCCAGCAGTCGAGGCGGGGAATCGGGTGGCTACACCTTC.

The V call is TRBV4-1, the J call TRBJ2-3; 9 bases align to TRBD2. CDR1 is MGHRA and CDR2 is YSYEKL in the germline V gene. J gave up 2 bases and V 3 bases, and 6 bases lay outside the gene matches. The CDR3 has 16 amino acids. The CDR3 DNA sequence: TGCGCCAGCAGCCACGATAGCGGGGGATACACAGATACGCAGTATTTT. Amino acid sequence: CASSHDSGGYTDTQYF.